The 12 T cell receptor beta chains in this list originate from one sample, sequenced in a study of blood T cell repertoires in COVID-19. The protocol was immunoSEQ multiplex PCR, while the TCRdb copy is restricted to in-frame clones and leaves out a portion. The profile covers nearly 80,000 clones, with roughly 80% appearing a single time and around a third taken by the ten largest. Sequenced sample: peripheral blood. These receptor sequences come from a woman in her 70s with acute or convalescent COVID-19.

This sequence joins TRBV11-2 and TRBJ1-4; no definite D call. Per the germline V gene, CDR1 is SGHAT and CDR2 is FQNNGV. V was shortened by 0 bases and J by 1 base, with 12 bases between the two germline ends. This CDR3 is built from 17 residues. The CDR3 DNA reads TGTGCCAGCAGCTTAGATCCCGGTGGTTTAACTAATGAAAAACTGTTTTTT. Amino acids: CASSLDPGGLTNEKLFF.

The V gene is TRBV6-5, the J gene TRBJ2-7; 8 bases line up with TRBD1. Germline CDR1 is MNHEY and CDR2 is SVGAGI. The CDR3 runs to 14 residues. Germline trimming cut 3 bases from V and 3 bases from J; bases unmatched to any gene: 4. CDR3 in DNA: TGTGCCAGCAGTTATGCAGGGGGCAACTACGAGCAGTACTTC. Protein: CASSYAGGNYEQYF.

For the CDR3, the DNA is TGTGCCAGCAGCTCCTGGAGAGGGCAAGGCCAAGAGACCCAGTACTTC. This codes for CASSSWRGQGQETQYF. The chain joins TRBV7-3 to TRBJ2-5; D might be TRBD2 (5 bases). This CDR3 is built from 16 residues. Germline CDR1 SGHTA, CDR2 FQGTGA. Trimming stripped 4 bases from V and 1 base from J, with 16 bases between. Full variable domain (missing parts from reference TRBV7-3 and TRBJ2-5): GAGVSQTPSNKVTEKGKYVELRCDPISGHTALYWYRQSLGQGPEFLIYFQGTGAADDSGLPNDRFFAVRPEGSVSTLKIQRTERGDSAVYLCASSSWRGQGQETQYFGPGTRLLVL.

This chain joins TRBV20-1 and TRBJ1-6; the D is unclear. CDR3 size: 13 residues. Trimming shortened V by 3 bases and J by 7 bases, and 10 bases separated the two germline ends. Germline CDR1 DFQATT, CDR2 SNEGSKA (reference sequence). CDR3 loop: CSASQRSNSPLHF. In nucleotides, the CDR3 is TGCAGTGCTAGTCAGAGGTCCAATTCACCCCTCCACTTT.

This clone was detected only once. The chain is built from TRBV6-5 and TRBJ2-1; 7 bases agree with TRBD2. The CDR3 extends over 13 amino acids. Germline V CDR1 and CDR2: MNHEY, SVGAGI. The V segment lost 10 bases and the J segment 5 bases; nucleotides outside the gene matches: 8. The CDR3 nucleotides are TGTGCCACCTCCTCCAGCGGGAACAATGAGCAGTTCTTC. This sequence encodes CATSSSGNNEQFF.

The chain combines TRBV6-5 with TRBJ2-1; 10 bases match TRBD2. J lost 7 bases, V lost 11 bases, and 8 bases had no gene match. Germline V CDR1 and CDR2: MNHEY, SVGAGI. The CDR3 runs to 13 residues. CDR3 in amino acids: CASAGLAVNEQFF. The CDR3 coding sequence is TGTGCCTCAGCTGGACTAGCGGTAAATGAGCAGTTCTTC.

This chain connects TRBV5-4 to TRBJ1-2, with D possibly matching TRBD1 (5 bases). Germline CDR1 reads SGHNT; CDR2 reads YYREEE (reference sequence). Between the trimmed V and J ends, which lost 2 bases and 3 bases, there was a span of 11 bases. This CDR3 is 14 amino acids long. In DNA, the CDR3 is TGTGCCAGCAGCTTCCAAGGCAGGGACTATGGCTACACCTTC. Amino acids: CASSFQGRDYGYTF.

The V gene is TRBV4-2, the J gene TRBJ2-7; a possible D gene is TRBD2 (5 bases). The CDR3 covers 15 residues. Per the germline V gene, CDR1 is LGHNA and CDR2 is YNFKEQ. Trimming stripped 6 bases from V and 2 bases from J, with 17 bases between. CDR3 nucleotides: TGTGCCAGCAGGCGAGGCCTAGCCGACCCCTACGAGCAGTACTTC. Its translation is CASRRGLADPYEQYF.

A single count supports this clone. The V and J genes are TRBV5-1 and TRBJ2-7; D possibly corresponds to TRBD1 (5 bases). This CDR3 contains 15 residues. Germline assignment: CDR1 SGHRS and CDR2 YFSETQ. V was clipped by 0 bases and J by 5 bases, with 15 bases between them. The CDR3 spells CASSLAGAVRNEQYF. CDR3 DNA sequence: TGCGCCAGCAGCTTGGCTGGGGCAGTAAGGAACGAGCAGTACTTC. The full variable domain, rest sourced from reference TRBV5-1 and TRBJ2-7, is KAGVTQTPRYLIKTRGQQVTLSCSPISGHRSVSWYQQTPGQGLQFLFEYFSETQRNKGNFPGRFSGRQFSNSRSEMNVSTLELGDSALYLCASSLAGAVRNEQYFGPGTRLTVT.

This clone was seen more than once but under ten times. The chain is built from TRBV20-1 and TRBJ2-1, with D unresolved. The CDR3 has 11 amino acids. Trimming took 2 bases from V and 10 from J, leaving 9 bases between them. CDR1 is DFQATT, CDR2 SNEGSKA, per germline (reference sequence). The CDR3 reads CSARRLTEQFF. CDR3 DNA sequence: TGCAGTGCTAGAAGACTCACCGAGCAGTTCTTC.

The table lists this clone with a count of one. This rearrangement joins TRBV6-6 to TRBJ1-2; D unresolved. V dropped 4 bases and J dropped 0 bases, with 12 bases sitting between them. The CDR3 extends over 15 amino acids. Looked up from germline, CDR1 is MNHNY and CDR2 is SVGAGI (reference sequence). The DNA of the CDR3 is TGTGCCAGCAGTTCCACAGATACCGCTAACTATGGCTACACCTTC. It translates to CASSSTDTANYGYTF.

This clone has more than one count but fewer than ten. The chain links TRBV29-1 to TRBJ2-2; no clear D. V was trimmed by 4 bases and J by 0 bases, leaving 12 bases between them. The CDR3 covers 15 residues. CDR1 and CDR2 (germline): SQVTM, ANQGSEA. The CDR3 loop reads CSVVAGYSNTGELFF. The CDR3 nucleotides are TGCAGCGTTGTGGCAGGTTACTCGAACACCGGGGAGCTGTTTTTT.